These 19 T cell receptor beta chains came from one sample sequenced in a study of control samples from healthy donors and cancer patients. Sequenced by immunoSEQ multiplex PCR; TCRdb stores in-frame clones only, minus some. The table lists 150,000 to 200,000 clones, around 95% of them singletons. The sequencing input was blood. The receptors originated from a woman in her forties in good health.

This chain's CDR3 is CASSVVGGLGTDTQYF. DNA for the CDR3: TGTGCCAGCAGCGTGGTGGGGGGCCTTGGCACAGATACGCAGTATTTT. The V gene is TRBV9, the J gene TRBJ2-3, with D perhaps assigned TRBD1 or TRBD2 (6 bases each). The CDR3 is 16 residues long. Germline V CDR1 and CDR2: SGDLS, YYNGEE. The V end lost 2 bases, the J end lost 1 base, and 14 bases lay between the germline ends. The full variable domain, with the rest looked up from reference TRBV9 and TRBJ2-3, is DSGVTQTPKHLITATGQRVTLRCSPRSGDLSVYWYQQSLDQGLQFLIQYYNGEERAKGNILERFSAQQFPDLHSELNLSSLELGDSALYFCASSVVGGLGTDTQYFGPGTRLTVL.

The chain has TRBV5-1 and TRBJ2-7; 9 bases are a match to TRBD1. Unmatched junction bases numbered 8, after V lost 0 bases and J lost 7 bases. Per the germline V gene, CDR1 is SGHRS and CDR2 is YFSETQ. This CDR3 region has 15 residues. CDR3 sequence (DNA): TGCGCCAGCAGCTTGGAGGGACAGGGCGGGAGTGAGCAGTACTTC. Its translation: CASSLEGQGGSEQYF.

V usage is TRBV12-5 and J usage is TRBJ2-3; 10 bases line up with TRBD1. This CDR3 is built from 16 residues. Germline CDR1 LGHNT, CDR2 FRNRAP. The junction had 15 bases not matched to a gene; V was cut back by 11 bases and J by 4 bases. CDR3 DNA sequence: TGTGCTGGGGCTCCGGGACAGGGGTCCTGGGCAGATACGCAGTATTTT. It codes for CAGAPGQGSWADTQYF.

The J gene is TRBJ1-1, the V gene TRBV5-1, with D possibly being TRBD1 (6 bases). The CDR3 is 14 amino acids. The V gene's germline CDR1 is SGHRS and CDR2 YFSETQ. V shed 4 bases and J shed 2 bases, with 12 bases lying between them. CDR3: CASSVDSLNTEAFF. The CDR3, as DNA: TGCGCCAGCAGCGTGGACAGTTTAAACACTGAAGCTTTCTTT.

The gene calls are TRBV4-3 and TRBJ1-5; tentative D call: TRBD1 (6 bases). V was trimmed by 0 bases and J by 2 bases, leaving 8 bases between them. The CDR3 spans 15 residues. Germline V gives CDR1 LGHNA, CDR2 YSLEER. The CDR3 reads CASSQDSGGNQPQHF. DNA of the CDR3: TGCGCCAGCAGCCAAGATTCAGGGGGCAATCAGCCCCAGCATTTT.

The chain couples TRBV6-5 to TRBJ2-7, with D uncertain. This CDR3 has 14 amino acids. CDR1 and CDR2 (germline): MNHEY, SVGAGI. Trimming shortened V by 2 bases and J by 3 bases, and 11 bases separated the two germline ends. The chain's CDR3 is CASSYALGNYEQYF. The CDR3 coding sequence is TGTGCCAGCAGTTACGCTCTAGGGAACTACGAGCAGTACTTC.

The chain has TRBV2 and TRBJ2-3, with 7 bases aligning to TRBD1. From germline, CDR1 is SNHLY and CDR2 FYNNEI. The CDR3 spans 13 residues. V was clipped by 7 bases and J by 9 bases; unmatched bases: 10. CDR3 sequence reads: CASMRDRAVTQYF. CDR3 nucleotides: TGTGCCAGCATGAGAGACAGGGCCGTAACGCAGTATTTT.

The chain links TRBV4-1 to TRBJ2-7; D possibly matches TRBD1 or TRBD2 (5 bases each). The ends were cut back, 4 bases at V and 3 bases at J, with 10 bases in the middle. Germline V gives CDR1 MGHRA, CDR2 YSYEKL. The CDR3 runs to 13 residues. CDR3 bases: TGCGCCAGCAGCCGGGACGGATACTACGAGCAGTACTTC. Encoded protein: CASSRDGYYEQYF.

The chain joins TRBV7-9 to TRBJ1-2; no clear D gene. This CDR3 has 15 residues. Germline V CDR1 and CDR2: SEHNR, FQNEAQ (reference sequence). The V and J ends lost 1 base and 4 bases respectively, with 13 bases between them. The CDR3 DNA sequence: TGTGCCAGCAGCTTAGAATTTACGGGGAGCTATGGCTACACCTTC. Translation gives CASSLEFTGSYGYTF.

This chain connects TRBV19 to TRBJ1-2, with D tentatively TRBD1 (5 bases). V was trimmed by 1 base and J by 2 bases, leaving 14 bases between them. Germline V CDR1 and CDR2: LNHDA, SQIVND (reference sequence). The CDR3 contains 16 residues. DNA of the CDR3: TGTGCCAGTAGTATAGCCCGACAGTTACTCAACTATGGCTACACCTTC. This codes for CASSIARQLLNYGYTF.

The CDR3 DNA sequence: TGTGCCAGTAGTATAGGAGGATTTGAAGCTTTCTTT. It specifies CASSIGGFEAFF. The V and J genes are TRBV19 and TRBJ1-1; D uncertain. Germline V gives CDR1 LNHDA, CDR2 SQIVND (reference sequence). Trimming shortened V by 1 base and J by 7 bases, and 7 bases separated the two germline ends. The CDR3 sequence is 12 residues long.

V gene TRBV9 combines with J gene TRBJ2-4; 7 positions match TRBD2. Germline V gives CDR1 SGDLS, CDR2 YYNGEE. With V trimmed by 5 bases and J by 8 bases, 10 bases remained unmatched. This CDR3 contains 14 residues. The CDR3 region has the DNA TGTGCCAGCAGTCACGGGGGGAAAGGAGACATTCAGTACTTC. This translates into CASSHGGKGDIQYF.

The J gene is TRBJ1-2, the V gene TRBV11-2; D is ambiguous. Per the germline V gene, CDR1 is SGHAT and CDR2 is FQNNGV. V gave up 8 bases and J gave up 5 bases, with 15 bases separating them. This CDR3 is 13 amino acids long. The CDR3 is CASDGKLRYGYTF. Here the CDR3 DNA reads TGTGCCAGCGACGGCAAATTACGGTATGGCTACACCTTC.

The chain links TRBV3-1 (or the pseudogene TRBV3-2) to TRBJ1-1; D not resolved. The CDR3 extends over 13 amino acids. Germline V gene lookup returns CDR1 LGHDT and CDR2 YNNKEL (reference sequence). V lost 1 base and J 10 bases, leaving 13 bases between the germline ends. CDR3 loop: CASSQAVFRRAFF. CDR3 coding DNA: TGTGCCAGCAGCCAAGCGGTCTTCAGGCGAGCTTTCTTT.

The J gene is TRBJ1-2, the V gene TRBV4-3, with 7 bases identical to TRBD1. This CDR3 region has 17 residues. J lost 1 base, V lost 0 bases, and 8 bases had no gene match. Germline V gene data show CDR1 as LGHNA and CDR2 as YSLEER. The chain's CDR3 is CASSQDMIGTDNYGYTF. CDR3 bases: TGCGCCAGCAGCCAAGATATGATAGGGACAGATAACTATGGCTACACCTTC.

J is TRBJ1-1 and V is TRBV11-3, with D maybe TRBD1 (5 bases). Trimming took off 2 bases at V and 1 base at J, with 8 bases between the two ends. The CDR3 is 14 residues long. CDR1 and CDR2 (germline): SGHNT, YENEEA. CDR3 nucleotides: TGTGCCAGCAGCTTAATGGGGCCGAACACTGAAGCTTTCTTT. It is translated as CASSLMGPNTEAFF. Full variable domain (remainder filled in from reference TRBV11-3 and TRBJ1-1): EAGVVQSPRYKIIEKKQPVAFWCNPISGHNTLYWYLQNLGQGPELLIRYENEEAVDDSQLPKDRFSAERLKGVDSTLKIQPAELGDSAVYLCASSLMGPNTEAFFGQGTRLTVV.

The chain carries TRBV6-2 or TRBV6-3 and TRBJ1-5; D possibly corresponds to TRBD1 (5 bases). The CDR3 covers 13 residues. Per the germline V gene, CDR1 is MNHEY and CDR2 is SVGEGT. The V end was cut by 5 bases, the J end by 4 bases, with 9 bases between. CDR3 residues: CASSTDTNQPQHF. CDR3 in DNA: TGTGCCAGCAGTACGGACACAAATCAGCCCCAGCATTTT.

The chain has TRBV19 and TRBJ1-2; 7 bases fit TRBD1. CDR3 length: 14 amino acids. Trimming took 4 bases from V and 3 from J; bases not matched to a gene: 5. Germline-derived CDR1 and CDR2 are LNHDA and SQIVND (reference sequence). CDR3 in DNA: TGTGCCAGTAGTAATACAGGGGACTACTATGGCTACACCTTC. It encodes CASSNTGDYYGYTF.

V and J are TRBV29-1 and TRBJ1-2; possibly TRBD1 for D (6 bases). From germline, CDR1 is SQVTM and CDR2 ANQGSEA. V was pared by 6 bases and J by 2 bases, with 16 bases between. This CDR3 has 14 residues. The CDR3: CSVVDRSANYGYTF. The CDR3 DNA is TGCAGCGTCGTAGACAGGTCCGCGAACTATGGCTACACCTTC.